The 18 T cell receptor beta chains below were found in one sample sequenced in a study of vaccination and CD4 T cells after COVID-19 (dated by TCRdb to between 2021 and 2024). The library relied on PCR. Sequencer: Illumina iSeq 100. TCRdb trimmed public reads at Q25 via fastp, called clones via MiXCR and kept in-frame beta chains. Every distinct CDR3 protein forms one entry, paired with its most common genes and DNA. In all, the sample holds some 25,000 distinct CDR3 sequences, and about 54% of those were seen once. More than 0.85% of the sample comes from the top ten. The sequences come from CD4+ T cells from blood, collected before SARS-CoV-2 vaccination. These receptors were obtained from a human donor who had recovered from COVID-19.

The V call is TRBV30, the J call TRBJ1-5; D gene unclear. Deletions cut 2 bases from V and 1 base from J, with 6 bases between. In germline, CDR1 is GTSNPN, CDR2 SVGIG (reference sequence). The CDR3 is made up of 13 amino acids. The CDR3 region has the DNA TGTGCCTGGAGTTCCCGGAGCAATCAGCCCCAGCATTTT. It specifies CAWSSRSNQPQHF.

This sequence joins TRBV6-1 and TRBJ2-3, with 9 bases that match TRBD1. Germline CDR1 MNHNS, CDR2 SASEGT. V lost 5 bases and J lost 7; bases outside the gene matches: 13. The CDR3 loop spans 16 amino acids. The CDR3 is CASSRETGTGRNTQYF. DNA of the CDR3: TGTGCCAGCAGTAGAGAGACCGGGACAGGGAGGAATACGCAGTATTTT.

The rearrangement links TRBV4-1 to TRBJ2-5, with 9 nucleotides matching TRBD2. Losses at the gene ends were 1 base for V and 5 bases for J; bases not matched to a gene: 11. Germline lookup yields CDR1 MGHRA and CDR2 YSYEKL. The CDR3 length is 17 residues. The CDR3 here is CASSQGVSGRGLETQYF. The CDR3, as DNA: TGCGCCAGCAGCCAAGGAGTTAGCGGGAGAGGTTTGGAGACCCAGTACTTC.

The chain uses TRBV27 and TRBJ2-3; D might be TRBD1 or TRBD2, each matching 5 bases. Germline CDR1 MNHEY, CDR2 SMNVEV (reference sequence). V lost 6 bases and J 5 bases, leaving 18 bases between the germline ends. CDR3 length: 15 amino acids. CDR3 region: CASSSPGTNQDTQYF. CDR3 coding DNA: TGTGCCAGCAGCTCGCCCGGGACCAACCAAGATACGCAGTATTTT.

The CDR3 nucleotides read TGTGCTTACAGGGTTTTACGCTATGGCTACACCTTC. Its translation: CAYRVLRYGYTF. The chain carries TRBV6-1 and TRBJ1-2; the D gene is possibly TRBD1 (6 bases). The CDR3 runs 12 residues. CDR1 and CDR2 from the germline V gene are MNHNS and SASEGT.

The chain combines TRBV2 with TRBJ2-5, with 14 bases lining up with TRBD2. Germline CDR1 is SNHLY and CDR2 is FYNNEI. Losses at the gene ends were 8 bases for V and 5 bases for J; bases not matched to a gene: 13. This CDR3 region has 17 residues. CDR3 DNA sequence: TGTGCCAGCGCTCGAACCGGACTAGCGGGAGGAGGTGAGACCCAGTACTTC. It translates to CASARTGLAGGGETQYF.

CDR3 DNA sequence: TGTGCCAGCAGCTTAGATTTCGTCGGGGAGCTGTTTTTT. It is translated as CASSLDFVGELFF. The gene calls are TRBV7-2 and TRBJ2-2; unclear D gene. The germline V and J ends were trimmed by 1 base and 7 bases, with 7 bases remaining between them. Germline V gene lookup returns CDR1 SGHTA and CDR2 FQGNSA. CDR3 length: 13 residues. The full variable domain, rest sourced from reference TRBV7-2 and TRBJ2-2, is GAGVSQSPSNKVTEKGKDVELRCDPISGHTALYWYRQSLGQGLEFLIYFQGNSAPDKSGLPSDRFSAERTGGSVSTLTIQRTQQEDSAVYLCASSLDFVGELFFGEGSRLTVL.

The chain recombines TRBV4-3 with TRBJ1-1; no clear D gene. The ends were cut back, 4 bases at V and 3 bases at J, with 15 bases in the middle. Germline V gene sequence: CDR1 LGHNA, CDR2 YSLEER. This CDR3 comprises 15 residues. The CDR3 DNA follows: TGCGCCAGCAGCCTGGATAGGGCCGGAGACACTGAAGCTTTCTTT. It yields the protein CASSLDRAGDTEAFF.

V gene TRBV19 combines with J gene TRBJ1-2; TRBD1 aligns across 7 bases. The CDR3 extends over 14 amino acids. In germline, CDR1 is LNHDA, CDR2 SQIVND (reference sequence). V lost 6 bases and J lost 4; bases outside the gene matches: 8. CDR3 loop: CASRGSQGPYGYTF. DNA for the CDR3: TGTGCCAGTAGGGGCTCACAGGGGCCCTATGGCTACACCTTC.

This clonotype was counted between two and nine times. The chain links TRBV19 to TRBJ2-6; D perhaps matches TRBD1 (6 bases). CDR1 and CDR2 (germline): LNHDA, SQIVND (reference sequence). V lost 4 bases and J lost 0, with 13 bases in between. The CDR3 runs 17 residues. The CDR3 region is CASSKDRSYSGANVLTF. In DNA form, the CDR3 reads TGTGCCAGTAGTAAGGACAGAAGCTACTCTGGGGCCAACGTCCTGACTTTC.

The chain joins TRBV6-2 or TRBV6-3 to TRBJ2-7; possibly TRBD1 for D (5 bases). V was cut by 6 bases and J by 2 bases, with 11 bases left in between. CDR1 is MNHEY and CDR2 is SVGEGT in the germline V gene. The CDR3 sequence is 13 residues long. The CDR3 DNA sequence: TGTGCCAGCAGCTATATGGACACCTACGAGCAGTACTTC. This sequence encodes CASSYMDTYEQYF.

The rearrangement links TRBV27 to TRBJ2-3, with D perhaps matching TRBD2 (6 bases). Trimming removed 8 bases at V and 6 bases at J, with 18 bases between. The germline gives CDR1 MNHEY, CDR2 SMNVEV (reference sequence). This CDR3 comprises 14 residues. The CDR3 reads CASWGLIPSDTQYF. The CDR3 DNA follows: TGTGCCAGCTGGGGACTCATTCCTTCGGATACGCAGTATTTT.

This rearrangement joins TRBV10-1 to TRBJ2-2, with D uncertain. The V gene's germline CDR1 is WNHNN and CDR2 SYGVQD (reference sequence). Deletions cut 10 bases from V and 8 bases from J, with 17 bases between. This CDR3 region has 13 residues. CDR3 sequence reads: CATRTIGWGELFF. CDR3 in DNA: TGCGCCACGCGAACAATAGGGTGGGGGGAGCTGTTTTTT.

This clonotype showed up just a few times. The V gene is TRBV6-1, the J gene TRBJ1-6, with D hard to call. The CDR3 loop spans 16 amino acids. V lost 7 bases and J lost 10, with 23 bases in between. CDR1 is MNHNS, CDR2 SASEGT, per germline. The chain's CDR3 is CASTNTPRAPPSPLHF. For the CDR3, the DNA is TGTGCCAGCACTAACACCCCTCGGGCCCCCCCCTCACCCCTCCACTTT.

V is TRBV15 and J is TRBJ1-5; D is uncertain. Germline V gene sequence: CDR1 LNHNV, CDR2 YYDKDF (reference sequence). The CDR3 runs to 9 residues. Trimming took 11 bases from V and 6 from J, leaving 5 bases between them. CDR3 region: CAPTQPQHF. CDR3 sequence (DNA): TGTGCCCCCACTCAGCCCCAGCATTTT.

The table lists this clonotype with a few counts. The chain recombines TRBV20-1 with TRBJ2-7; 15 bases fit TRBD2. Losses at the gene ends were 6 bases for V and 6 bases for J; bases not matched to a gene: 15. The CDR3 has 17 residues. Germline V lookup: CDR1 DFQATT, CDR2 SNEGSKA (reference sequence). The CDR3 protein is CSANQEGLAGGLGEQYF. The CDR3 DNA reads TGCAGTGCAAACCAAGAGGGACTAGCGGGAGGACTGGGCGAGCAGTACTTC.

The chain combines TRBV7-2 with TRBJ2-3; tentative D call: TRBD2 (5 bases). Germline CDR1 and CDR2: SGHTA and FQGNSA. This CDR3 is built from 14 residues. V shed 3 bases and J shed 3 bases, with 10 bases lying between them. The CDR3 protein is CASSFSGRTDTQYF. CDR3 nucleotide sequence: TGTGCCAGCAGCTTCAGTGGGAGAACAGATACGCAGTATTTT.

This clonotype was seen a handful of times. The J gene is TRBJ1-1, the V gene TRBV15, with 7 bases matching TRBD1. V was pared by 5 bases and J by 4 bases, with 16 bases of the junction left unmatched. The CDR3 sequence is 17 residues long. CDR1 is LNHNV, CDR2 YYDKDF, per germline (reference sequence). The CDR3 coding sequence is TGTGCCACCAGCTTAGGACAGGCCTTTAGGTTCGGCACTGAAGCTTTCTTT. Amino acid sequence: CATSLGQAFRFGTEAFF.